The T cell receptor (beta chain) under discussion was sequenced for a study of glioma-infiltrating T cells after dendritic cell vaccination. This table comes from immunoSEQ multiplex PCR, and its TCRdb copy is limited to in-frame clones, with some not included. This sample has tens of thousands of clones, with approximately 87% found just once. The CDR3 spans 16 residues. CDR1 MNHEY and CDR2 SMNVEV come from the germline V gene (reference sequence). V was pared by 6 bases and J by 1 base, with 8 bases of the junction left unmatched. Time point defined: after dendritic cell vaccination, including at tumor progression/relapse.

The clonotype was recovered from a human donor with glioblastoma. Sequences were derived from blood, sampled after dendritic cell vaccination. The chain links TRBV27 to TRBJ1-5; 8 nucleotides align to TRBD1. The CDR3: CASSRADRASNQPQHF. The CDR3 DNA is TGTGCCAGCAGCCGAGCGGACAGGGCAAGCAATCAGCCCCAGCATTTT.